This T cell receptor (beta chain) comes out of a study of cytomegalovirus exposure and HLA in healthy donors. Study observations and caveats: For most TCR beta V segments, an earlier analysis put the productive rate at about 90% or about 30% of the time. Several of the most significant clusters were apparently associated with common viral pathogens in a later analysis. Later analysis showed TCR association rates varying by HLA locus, highest for DRB1 and lowest for HLA-C.

Researchers ran the PCR with 60 Vbeta and 13 Jbeta primers. Source study methods: In a later analysis, around 12 million of about 80 million unique beta chains occurred in at least two donors. This table comes from immunoSEQ multiplex PCR, and its TCRdb copy is limited to in-frame clones, with some not included. The V and J calls and the clone size are those of that table, but D and trimming were determined from the DNA. The repertoire includes some 190,000 clones, around 80% of them detected once, and 1.4% sits in the top ten. The V end lost 1 base, the J end lost 2 bases, and 9 bases lay between the germline ends. The V gene's germline CDR1 is SGHTA and CDR2 FQGNSA. The CDR3 extends over 15 amino acids. Turning to this clone: Its antigen is currently unknown.

Sequencing was performed on PBMCs. This sequence originates from a girl aged 10 to 17 in good health and CMV-seropositive. This sequence joins TRBV7-2 and TRBJ2-1; D possibly corresponds to TRBD1 (5 bases). In DNA, the CDR3 is TGTGCCAGCAGCTTAGGTACAGGCCCCTACAATGAGCAGTTCTTC. It codes for CASSLGTGPYNEQFF.